The source of this T cell receptor beta chain is a study of blood T cell repertoires in COVID-19. Across the whole study: Samples came from the United States, Italy and Spain, spanning acute and convalescent COVID-19. Nucleic acid was either cDNA or gDNA, and it came from T cells, B-cell-depleted T cells, or PBMCs.

Per the study methods: Amplification from reference gene primers served as the basis for estimated nucleated cell counts. Profiled with immunoSEQ multiplex PCR; TCRdb holds only in-frame clones, not every one. V, J and clone size derive from that table, while D and trimming were established from the DNA sequence. The sample lists 100,000 or so clones, roughly 76% occurring once. V lost 6 bases and J lost 8, with 11 bases in between. Germline V gives CDR1 MNHEY, CDR2 SMNVEV (reference sequence). The CDR3 covers 13 residues. This clone showed up just once. The sample comprised peripheral blood. This chain links TRBV27 with TRBJ1-6; D uncertain. This clonotype originated in a human donor in a cohort sampled during active COVID-19. CDR3: CASSSTSYSPLHF. CDR3 DNA: TGTGCCAGCAGCTCTACCTCCTATTCACCCCTCCACTTT.